The rows below give T cell receptor beta chains drawn from one sample of a study of blood T cell repertoires in COVID-19. Profiled with immunoSEQ multiplex PCR; TCRdb holds only in-frame clones, not every one. The top ten hold approximately 9.9% of the sample, which has approximately 340,000 clones, approximately 86% seen once. Sequenced material: peripheral blood. The receptors here all came from a man aged 30 to 45 with COVID-19, enrolled during active disease. Each CDR3 is given with its conserved first and last residue. Fields, in order: D gene, clone size, V gene, J gene, CDR3 DNA, CDR3 protein. D genes are given only for firm matches. Only part of the rows carry a size: once, few, many, or a class if the clone is expanded.

>-|-|TRBV15|TRBJ2-1
TGTGCCACCAGCAGAGATGAGAGCGTCCTCCGAAGTCTGGACAATGAGCAGTTCTTC
CATSRDESVLRSLDNEQFF
>TRBD2|-|TRBV7-2|TRBJ2-7
TGTGCCAGCAGCGGGACTAGCGGCACATACGAGCAGTACTTC
CASSGTSGTYEQYF
>TRBD2|-|TRBV12-5|TRBJ2-3
TGTGCTAGTGGTTTGGGACTAGCGGGAGGGGCAGATACGCAGTATTTT
CASGLGLAGGADTQYF
>-|-|TRBV5-4|TRBJ1-1
TGTGCCAGCAGCTTGGGCCGGGGGGCCCTAACTAACACTGAAGCTTTCTTT
CASSLGRGALTNTEAFF
>TRBD1|once|TRBV4-3|TRBJ1-1
TGCGCCAGCAGCCAAGATCTTAAGGCCAGGGGGATTGGATGCTTCTTT
CASSQDLKARGIGCFF
>-|-|TRBV19|TRBJ1-1
TGTGCCAGTAGTAAAACGTCGGGGGTTAACACTGAAGCTTTCTTT
CASSKTSGVNTEAFF
>-|-|TRBV11-2|TRBJ1-2
TGTGCCAGCAGCCCTGACTCCAACTATGGCTACACCTTC
CASSPDSNYGYTF
>TRBD2|-|TRBV9|TRBJ2-1
TGTGCCAGCAGCGTAGGACTAGCGGGGGGACTGAATGAGCAGTTCTTC
CASSVGLAGGLNEQFF
>-|once|TRBV21-1|TRBJ2-2
TGTGCCAGCAGCTCCGAAGCGGGGGTCCACACCGGGGAGCTGTTTTTT
CASSSEAGVHTGELFF
>TRBD1|-|TRBV5-1|TRBJ2-1
TGCGCCAGCAGCCCAAGGACAGGCAACAATGAGCAGTTCTTC
CASSPRTGNNEQFF
>-|-|TRBV24-1|TRBJ1-1
TGTGCCACCAGCCTCCCCGGGGGGGCAGTCGCTTTCTTT
CATSLPGGAVAFF
>TRBD2|-|TRBV5-1|TRBJ2-3
TGCGCCAGCAGCTTTTCCTCTAGCGGGAGTGCAGATACGCAGTATTTT
CASSFSSSGSADTQYF
>-|-|TRBV5-8|TRBJ1-3
TGTGCCAGCAGCTTTGACAGTTCTGGAAACACCATATATTTT
CASSFDSSGNTIYF
>TRBD1|-|TRBV25-1|TRBJ1-2
TGTGCCAGCAGTGGCCCGGGACAGGTGCATGGCTACACCTTC
CASSGPGQVHGYTF
>TRBD1|-|TRBV6-2/TRBV6-3|TRBJ2-7
TGTGCCAGCAGCCGGGACAGGTCCTACGAGCAGTACTTC
CASSRDRSYEQYF
>TRBD1|-|TRBV18|TRBJ2-2
TGTGCCAGCTCAGGCCCGGGACAGATGGTCACCGGGGAGCTGTTTTTT
CASSGPGQMVTGELFF
>TRBD1|-|TRBV9|TRBJ1-1
TGTGCCAGCAGCGTATCAGCAGGGACAGGACGCACTGAAGCTTTCTTT
CASSVSAGTGRTEAFF
>-|-|TRBV27|TRBJ1-2
TGTGCCAGCAGTTTCCGGGGTAACTATGGCTACACCTTC
CASSFRGNYGYTF
>TRBD2|-|TRBV28|TRBJ2-1
TGTGCCAGCAGTGGGGCTAGCGGGAGACGGGCTTACAATGAGCAGTTCTTC
CASSGASGRRAYNEQFF
>TRBD2|-|TRBV7-8|TRBJ2-2
TGTGCCAGCAGCTCCTCGACTAGCGGGGGGGCAACCGGGGAGCTGTTTTTT
CASSSSTSGGATGELFF
>TRBD1|-|TRBV4-1|TRBJ2-7
TGCGCCAGCAGCCAGTTGACAGGGCCCTACGAGCAGTACTTC
CASSQLTGPYEQYF
>TRBD2|-|TRBV30|TRBJ2-5
TGTGCCTGGAGTTTGTCGGGGGGGGAGACCCAGTACTTC
CAWSLSGGETQYF
>TRBD2|-|TRBV18|TRBJ2-3
TGTGCCAGCTCACCAACCGGACTAGCGGGGGGGCCAGATACGCAGTATTTT
CASSPTGLAGGPDTQYF
>-|-|TRBV28|TRBJ2-1
TGTGCCAGCGGTGGGCGGGTGGGTAACAATGAGCAGTTCTTC
CASGGRVGNNEQFF
>-|-|TRBV9|TRBJ1-2
TGTGCCAGCAGCGTAAGCACTACTAACTATGGCTACACCTTC
CASSVSTTNYGYTF
>TRBD1|-|TRBV6-6|TRBJ1-1
TGTGCCAGCAGTTACCGGGACAGGGTCAACACTGAAGCTTTCTTT
CASSYRDRVNTEAFF
>TRBD2|-|TRBV6-4|TRBJ2-1
TGTGCCAGCAGTGACTCAGCGGGAGGACACAATGAGCAGTTCTTC
CASSDSAGGHNEQFF
>-|-|TRBV5-1|TRBJ2-7
TGCGCCAGCAGCTTGGGGGCAGTGACCTACGAGCAGTACTTC
CASSLGAVTYEQYF
>-|many|TRBV30|TRBJ1-5
TGTGCCTGGAGTGTACGAGACATTAGCAATCAGCCCCAGCATTTT
CAWSVRDISNQPQHF